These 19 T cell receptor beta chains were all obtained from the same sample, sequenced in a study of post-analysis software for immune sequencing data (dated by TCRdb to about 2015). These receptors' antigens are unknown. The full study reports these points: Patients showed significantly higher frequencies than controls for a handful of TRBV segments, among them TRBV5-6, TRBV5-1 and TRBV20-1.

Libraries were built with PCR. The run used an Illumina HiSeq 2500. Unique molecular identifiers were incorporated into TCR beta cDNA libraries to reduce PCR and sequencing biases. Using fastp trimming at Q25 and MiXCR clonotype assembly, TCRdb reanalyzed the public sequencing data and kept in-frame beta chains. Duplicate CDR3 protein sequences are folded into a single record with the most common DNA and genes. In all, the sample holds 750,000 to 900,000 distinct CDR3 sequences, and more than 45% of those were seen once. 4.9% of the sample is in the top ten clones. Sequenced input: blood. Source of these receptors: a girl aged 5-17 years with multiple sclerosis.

The CDR3 bases are TGTGCCAGCAGTGGGTCAGGGGAGGTTGAGCAGTTCTTC. As protein: CASSGSGEVEQFF. The rearrangement uses TRBV2 and TRBJ2-1; the D call may be TRBD1 or TRBD2 (6 bases each). Germline values: CDR1 SNHLY, CDR2 FYNNEI. The CDR3 loop spans 13 amino acids. V lost 4 bases to trimming and J lost 9 bases, with 13 bases between them. The whole variable domain, filled in from reference TRBV2 and TRBJ2-1, reads EPEVTQTPSHQVTQMGQEVILRCVPISNHLYFYWYRQILGQKVEFLVSFYNNEISEKSEIFDDQFSVERPDGSNFTLKIRSTKLEDSAMYFCASSGSGEVEQFFGPGTRLTVL.

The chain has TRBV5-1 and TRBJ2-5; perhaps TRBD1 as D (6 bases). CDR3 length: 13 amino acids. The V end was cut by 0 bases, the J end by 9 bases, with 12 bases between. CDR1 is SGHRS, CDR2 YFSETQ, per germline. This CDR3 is CASSLDRVEAQYF. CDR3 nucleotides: TGCGCCAGCAGCTTGGACAGGGTGGAGGCCCAGTACTTC.

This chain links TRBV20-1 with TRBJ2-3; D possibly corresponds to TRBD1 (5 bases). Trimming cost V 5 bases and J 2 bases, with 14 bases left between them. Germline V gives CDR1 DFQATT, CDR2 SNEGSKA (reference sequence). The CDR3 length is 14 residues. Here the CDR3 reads CSAAGYRVTDTQYF. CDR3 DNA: TGCAGTGCTGCAGGGTATAGAGTCACAGATACGCAGTATTTT.

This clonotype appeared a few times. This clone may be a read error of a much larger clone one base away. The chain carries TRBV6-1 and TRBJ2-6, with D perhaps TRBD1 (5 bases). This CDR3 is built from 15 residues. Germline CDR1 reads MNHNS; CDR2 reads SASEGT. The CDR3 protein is CASSELASGANVRTF. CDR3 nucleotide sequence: TGTGCCAGCAGTGAATTAGCATCTGGGGCCAACGTCCGGACTTTC.

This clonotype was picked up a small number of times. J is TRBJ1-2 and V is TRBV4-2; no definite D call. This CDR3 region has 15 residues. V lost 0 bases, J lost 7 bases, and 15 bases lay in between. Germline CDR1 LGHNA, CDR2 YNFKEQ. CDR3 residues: CASSQEGGSGFGYTF. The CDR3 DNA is TGTGCCAGCAGCCAAGAAGGCGGATCGGGGTTTGGCTACACCTTC.

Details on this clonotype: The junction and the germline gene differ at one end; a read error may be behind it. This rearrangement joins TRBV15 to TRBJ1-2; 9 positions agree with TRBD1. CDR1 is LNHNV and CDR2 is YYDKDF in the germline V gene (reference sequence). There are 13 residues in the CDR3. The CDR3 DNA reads TGTGCCACCGGCAGGGACACAGGGGGCGACTACACCTTC. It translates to CATGRDTGGDYTF.

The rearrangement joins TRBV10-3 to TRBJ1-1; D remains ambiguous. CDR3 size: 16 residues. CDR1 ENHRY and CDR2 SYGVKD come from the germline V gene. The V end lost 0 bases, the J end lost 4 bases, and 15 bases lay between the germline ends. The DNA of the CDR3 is TGTGCCATCAGTGAGTCTATCAACAGCCCGAGCACTGAAGCTTTCTTT. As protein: CAISESINSPSTEAFF.

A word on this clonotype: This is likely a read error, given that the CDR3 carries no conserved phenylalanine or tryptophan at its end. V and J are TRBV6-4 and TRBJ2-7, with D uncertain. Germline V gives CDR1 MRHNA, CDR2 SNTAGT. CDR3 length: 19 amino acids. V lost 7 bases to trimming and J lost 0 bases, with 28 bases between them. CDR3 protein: CASKEDPLPRQPSSYEQYS. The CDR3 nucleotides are TGTGCCAGCAAAGAAGACCCCCTTCCCCGGCAACCGAGCTCCTACGAGCAGTACTCC.

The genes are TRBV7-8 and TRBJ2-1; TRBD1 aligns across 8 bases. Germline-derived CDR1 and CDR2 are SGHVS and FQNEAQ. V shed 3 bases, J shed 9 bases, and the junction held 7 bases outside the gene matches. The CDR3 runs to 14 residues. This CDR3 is CASSFRTGIGEQFF. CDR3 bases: TGTGCCAGCAGCTTTAGGACAGGGATTGGTGAGCAGTTCTTC.

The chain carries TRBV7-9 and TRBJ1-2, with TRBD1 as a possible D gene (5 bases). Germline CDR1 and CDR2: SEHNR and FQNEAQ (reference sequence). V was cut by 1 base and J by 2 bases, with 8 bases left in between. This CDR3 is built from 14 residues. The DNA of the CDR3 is TGTGCCAGCAGCTTAGGAGGGACGAACTATGGCTACACCTTC. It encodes CASSLGGTNYGYTF.

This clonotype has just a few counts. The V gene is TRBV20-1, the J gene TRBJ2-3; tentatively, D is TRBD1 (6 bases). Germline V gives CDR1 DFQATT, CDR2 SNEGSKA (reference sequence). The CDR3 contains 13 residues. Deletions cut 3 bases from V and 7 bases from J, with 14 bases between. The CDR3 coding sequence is TGCAGTGCTAGGGGGGCCCTTTTGCATACGCAGTATTTT. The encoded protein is CSARGALLHTQYF.

The CDR3 reads CSALRGAEQYF. The CDR3, as DNA: TGCAGTGCCCTCCGAGGGGCCGAGCAGTACTTC. V is TRBV20-1 and J is TRBJ2-7; D possibly uses TRBD1 or TRBD2 (5 bases each). The V and J ends lost 6 bases and 6 bases respectively, with 12 bases between them. CDR1 and CDR2 from the germline V gene are DFQATT and SNEGSKA (reference sequence). The CDR3 has 11 residues.

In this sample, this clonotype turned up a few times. The CDR3 DNA follows: TGCGCCAGCAGCTGGGGACACCTCACAGATACGCAGTATTTT. Translated, it gives CASSWGHLTDTQYF. The rearrangement uses TRBV5-1 and TRBJ2-3, with D possibly TRBD1 on 6 matching bases. From germline, CDR1 is SGHRS and CDR2 YFSETQ. The CDR3 runs to 14 residues. V was clipped by 3 bases and J by 2 bases, with 10 bases between them.

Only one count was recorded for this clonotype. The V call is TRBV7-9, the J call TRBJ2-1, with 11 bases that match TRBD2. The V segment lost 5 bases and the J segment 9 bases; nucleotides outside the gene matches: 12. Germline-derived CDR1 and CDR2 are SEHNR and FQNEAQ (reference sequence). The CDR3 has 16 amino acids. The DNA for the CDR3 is TGTGCCAGCAGCCTCCAACTAGCGGGAGAGCCTGCTGAGCAGTTCTTC. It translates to CASSLQLAGEPAEQFF.

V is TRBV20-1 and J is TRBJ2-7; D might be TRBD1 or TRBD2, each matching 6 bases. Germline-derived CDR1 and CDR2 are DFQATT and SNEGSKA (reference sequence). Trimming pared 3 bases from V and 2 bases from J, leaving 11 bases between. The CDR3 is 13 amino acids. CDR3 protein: CSARWGATYEQYF. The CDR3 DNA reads TGCAGTGCTAGGTGGGGGGCTACCTACGAGCAGTACTTC.

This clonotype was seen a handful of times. CDR3 nucleotide sequence: TGTGCCAGCAGCTTCCCGACAGGGGCTAACTATGGCTACACCTTC. The encoded protein is CASSFPTGANYGYTF. The gene calls are TRBV7-9 and TRBJ1-2; 8 bases align to TRBD1. Germline V gene sequence: CDR1 SEHNR, CDR2 FQNEAQ (reference sequence). The CDR3 covers 15 residues. V gave up 3 bases and J gave up 0 bases; unmatched junction bases: 3.

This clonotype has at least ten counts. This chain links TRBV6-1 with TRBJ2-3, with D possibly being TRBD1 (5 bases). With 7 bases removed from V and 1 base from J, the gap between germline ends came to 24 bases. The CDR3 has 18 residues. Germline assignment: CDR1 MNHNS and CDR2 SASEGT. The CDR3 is CASNNIPQGLVGTDTQYF. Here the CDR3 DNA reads TGTGCCAGCAACAATATCCCCCAGGGATTAGTAGGCACAGATACGCAGTATTTT.

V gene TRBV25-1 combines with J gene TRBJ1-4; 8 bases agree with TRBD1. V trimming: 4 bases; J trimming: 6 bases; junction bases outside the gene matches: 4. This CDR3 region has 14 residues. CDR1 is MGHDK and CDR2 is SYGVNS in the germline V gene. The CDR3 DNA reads TGTGCCAGCAGTGTGACAGGGGTTGATGAAAAACTGTTTTTT. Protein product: CASSVTGVDEKLFF.

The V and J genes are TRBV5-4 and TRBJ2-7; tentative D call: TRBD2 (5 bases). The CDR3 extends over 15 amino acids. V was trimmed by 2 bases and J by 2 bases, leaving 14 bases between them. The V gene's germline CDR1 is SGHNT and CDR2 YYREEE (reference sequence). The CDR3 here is CASSLAGDLAYEQYF. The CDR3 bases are TGTGCCAGCAGCTTAGCCGGGGATTTAGCCTACGAGCAGTACTTC.